This entry concerns a single T cell receptor beta chain. Per the germline V gene, CDR1 is LGHNA and CDR2 is YNFKEQ. V lost 0 bases, J lost 2 bases, and 11 bases lay in between. This CDR3 is built from 15 residues. The sample is drawn from a study of identifying expanded T cells in peripheral blood. This table comes from immunoSEQ multiplex PCR, and its TCRdb copy is limited to in-frame clones, with some not included. The sample records 70,000 to 95,000 clones, about nine tenths being singletons. The clonotype comes from a person aged 18-70 years in good health. The chain recombines TRBV4-2 with TRBJ2-7; D uncertain. The material sequenced was blood. The CDR3 DNA sequence: TGTGCCAGCAGCCAAGATTGGGCAGCACCCTACGAGCAGTACTTC. It translates to CASSQDWAAPYEQYF.